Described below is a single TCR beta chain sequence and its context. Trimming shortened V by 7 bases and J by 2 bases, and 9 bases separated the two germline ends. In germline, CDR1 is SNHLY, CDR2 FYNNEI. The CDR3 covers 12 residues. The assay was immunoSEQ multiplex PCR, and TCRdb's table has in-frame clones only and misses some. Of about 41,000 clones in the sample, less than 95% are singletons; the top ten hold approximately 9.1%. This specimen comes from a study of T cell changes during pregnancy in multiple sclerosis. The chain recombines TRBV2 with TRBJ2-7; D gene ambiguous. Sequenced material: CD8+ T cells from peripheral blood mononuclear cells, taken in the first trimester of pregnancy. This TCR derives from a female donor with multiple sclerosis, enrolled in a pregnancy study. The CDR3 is CASNLGPYEQYF. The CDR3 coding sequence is TGTGCCAGCAATCTAGGCCCCTACGAGCAGTACTTC.